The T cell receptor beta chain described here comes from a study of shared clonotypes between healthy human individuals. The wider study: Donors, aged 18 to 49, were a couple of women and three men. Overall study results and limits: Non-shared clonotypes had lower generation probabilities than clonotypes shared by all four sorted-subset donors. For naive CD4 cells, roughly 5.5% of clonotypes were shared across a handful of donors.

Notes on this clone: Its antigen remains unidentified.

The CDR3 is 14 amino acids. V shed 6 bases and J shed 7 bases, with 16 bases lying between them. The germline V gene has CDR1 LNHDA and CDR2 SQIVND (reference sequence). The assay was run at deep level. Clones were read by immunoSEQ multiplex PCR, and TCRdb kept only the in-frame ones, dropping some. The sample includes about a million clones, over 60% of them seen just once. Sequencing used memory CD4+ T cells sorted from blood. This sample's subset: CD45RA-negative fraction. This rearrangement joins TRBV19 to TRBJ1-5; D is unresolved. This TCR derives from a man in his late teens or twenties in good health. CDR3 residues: CASRFDGVRQPQHF. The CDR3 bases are TGTGCCAGTAGGTTCGACGGCGTCAGGCAGCCCCAGCATTTT.